This TCR beta chain was found in a study of blood T cell repertoires in COVID-19. V shed 3 bases and J shed 3 bases, with 15 bases lying between them. CDR1 is LGHNA and CDR2 is YNFKEQ in the germline V gene. This CDR3 comprises 16 residues. Repertoires were generated with immunoSEQ multiplex PCR, while TCRdb's copy carries only in-frame clones and drops some. The sample records 200,000 to 250,000 clones, approximately 80% being singletons. The source of this sequence is a man older than 75 with acute or convalescent COVID-19. The chain joins TRBV4-2 to TRBJ1-3; D perhaps matches TRBD1 (5 bases). The source material was peripheral blood. The CDR3 DNA is TGTGCCAGCAGCCAGAACCCAGGCGGGGGTGGAAACACCATATATTTT. As protein: CASSQNPGGGGNTIYF.